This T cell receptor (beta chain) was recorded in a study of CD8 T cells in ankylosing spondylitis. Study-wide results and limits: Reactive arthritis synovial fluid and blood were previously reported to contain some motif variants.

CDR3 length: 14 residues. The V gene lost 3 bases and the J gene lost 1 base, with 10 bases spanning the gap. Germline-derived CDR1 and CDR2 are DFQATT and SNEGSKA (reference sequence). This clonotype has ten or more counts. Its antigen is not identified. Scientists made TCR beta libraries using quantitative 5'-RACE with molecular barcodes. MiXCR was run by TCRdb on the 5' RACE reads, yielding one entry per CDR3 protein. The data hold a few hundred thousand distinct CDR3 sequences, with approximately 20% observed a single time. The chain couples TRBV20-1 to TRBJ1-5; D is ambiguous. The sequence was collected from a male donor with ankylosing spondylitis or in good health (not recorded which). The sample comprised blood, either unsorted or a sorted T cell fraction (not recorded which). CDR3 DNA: TGCAGTGCTAGTGTCAGAGTAAGCAATCAGCCCCAGCATTTT. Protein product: CSASVRVSNQPQHF.